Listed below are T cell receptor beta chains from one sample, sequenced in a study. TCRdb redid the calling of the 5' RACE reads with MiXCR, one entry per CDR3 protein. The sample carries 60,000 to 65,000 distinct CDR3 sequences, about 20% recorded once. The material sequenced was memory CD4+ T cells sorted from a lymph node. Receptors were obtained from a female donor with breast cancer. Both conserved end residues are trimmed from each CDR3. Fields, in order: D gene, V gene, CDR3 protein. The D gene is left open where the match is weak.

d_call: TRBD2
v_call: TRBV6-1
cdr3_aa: ASSAGLAGSYEQY

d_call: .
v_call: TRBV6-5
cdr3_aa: ASSYSVRTTEAF

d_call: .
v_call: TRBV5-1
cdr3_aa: ASKGDNTGELF

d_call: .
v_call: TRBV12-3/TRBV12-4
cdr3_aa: ASREPNNSPLH

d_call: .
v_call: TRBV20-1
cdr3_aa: SASRQHSGNTIY

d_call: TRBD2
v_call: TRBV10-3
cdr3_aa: AISRLAGDSGNDEQF

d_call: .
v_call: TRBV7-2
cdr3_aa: ASSFLGNTGELV

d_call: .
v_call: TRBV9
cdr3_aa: ASSAGRASTQY

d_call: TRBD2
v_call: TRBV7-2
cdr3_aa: ASSLQGASGSIDTQY

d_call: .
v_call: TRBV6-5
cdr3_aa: ASIGPNDRNTIY

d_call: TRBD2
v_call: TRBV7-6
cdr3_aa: ASSQSPGLAGVSTDTQY

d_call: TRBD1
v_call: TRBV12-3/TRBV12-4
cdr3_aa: ASSLQGARNEQF

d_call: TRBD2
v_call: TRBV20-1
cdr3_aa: SATSLAGGPNEQF

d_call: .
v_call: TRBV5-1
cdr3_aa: ASSFTDNEQY

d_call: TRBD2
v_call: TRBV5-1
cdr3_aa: ASSSGTSGRTHYEQY

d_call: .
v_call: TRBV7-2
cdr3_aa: ASSNAARTDTQY

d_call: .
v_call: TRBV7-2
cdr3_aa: ASSLVAGVGNEKLF

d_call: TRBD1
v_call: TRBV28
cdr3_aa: ASSLDPGTGNNFNEKLF

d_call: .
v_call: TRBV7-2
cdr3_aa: ASSLIKGLRTDTQY

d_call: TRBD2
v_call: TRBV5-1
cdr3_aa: ASSLSRTRTDTQY

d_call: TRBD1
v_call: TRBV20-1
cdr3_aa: SARTGAGQPQH

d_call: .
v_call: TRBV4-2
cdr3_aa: ASSQDVMGAYNEQF

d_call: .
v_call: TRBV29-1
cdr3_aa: SVEKGSGNTIY

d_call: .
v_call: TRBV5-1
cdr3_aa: ASSQYRDSPLH

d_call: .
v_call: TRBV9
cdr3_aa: ASSVGAGYEQY

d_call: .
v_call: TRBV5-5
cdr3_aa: ASSLSTGELF

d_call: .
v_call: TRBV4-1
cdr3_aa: ASSPGPGVNTEAF

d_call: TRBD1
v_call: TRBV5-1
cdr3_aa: ASSLIGQVTDTQY

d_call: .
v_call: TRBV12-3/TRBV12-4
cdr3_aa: AIELPGNTEAF

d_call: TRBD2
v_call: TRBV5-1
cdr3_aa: ASPGLAGGFSYEQY